This record concerns one T cell receptor (beta chain) sequence. This entry is derived from a study of blood T cell repertoires in COVID-19. For the study at large: The United States, Italy and Spain supplied acute and convalescent COVID-19 samples. Sources were T cells, B-cell-depleted T cells, or PBMCs; the material itself was cDNA or gDNA.

Authors' methods: Reference gene primer amplification yielded estimated nucleated cell counts. Measured with immunoSEQ multiplex PCR; TCRdb has only the in-frame clones, and not every one. V, J and clone size derive from that table, while D and trimming were established from the DNA sequence. This sample has about 140,000 clones; 70% to 85% occur once, and the top ten carry approximately 6.5%. This TCR was sampled from a human donor in a cohort sampled during active COVID-19. The specimen sequenced was peripheral blood.

CDR3 DNA sequence: TGTGCCAGCTCACCAAAGACCTCGACTGAGACTGAAGCTTTCTTT. It is translated as CASSPKTSTETEAFF. V gene TRBV18 combines with J gene TRBJ1-1; no clear D. The CDR3 spans 15 residues. Trimming stripped 2 bases from V and 5 bases from J, with 15 bases between. CDR1 and CDR2 from the germline V gene are KGHSH and LQKENI.